The rows below give T cell receptor beta chains drawn from one sample of a study of cytomegalovirus exposure and HLA in healthy donors. The data were produced by immunoSEQ multiplex PCR, yet TCRdb's version contains in-frame clones alone and is incomplete. This sample's table has 25,000 to 40,000 clones. Sequencing was carried out using PBMCs. The receptors were sampled from a man aged 40-49 years in good health and CMV-seronegative. Each CDR3 is given without its conserved first and last residue.

CDR3 length	V gene	CDR3 protein
11	TRBV6-1	ASSRDWGAEQF
12	TRBV7-6	ASSFNAEADTQY
14	TRBV2	ASSVINGRALYEQY
13	TRBV28	ASKTPGQGPLEQY
12	TRBV7-6	ASSVNAAHREQY
10	TRBV30	AWSAETGGYT
15	TRBV27	ASRPHLRERGSDEQY
13	TRBV5-1	ASSATSWSTDTQY
11	TRBV29-1	SVAGQENTEAF
14	TRBV4-1	ASSQVSAGGNQPQH
12	TRBV6-6	ASSSRTGATEAF
11	TRBV29-1	SIKEGYQETQY
13	TRBV7-9	ASSPTGGSGNTIY
13	TRBV6-5	ASSYSTLAGGVQF
11	TRBV30	ACHGRGVTEAF
12	TRBV7-9	ASSPRAGQETQY
11	TRBV11-3	ASSLVEQDTQY
10	TRBV5-6	ASSPTGDEQF
13	TRBV5-1	ASSLEGQGVDEQY
12	TRBV4-3	ASSFARPNEKLF
11	TRBV5-6	ASSLPLAAEQF